Listed below are T cell receptor beta chains from one sample, sequenced in a study of early T cells in non-severe SARS-CoV-2 infection. Using its own MiXCR run on the 5' RACE reads, TCRdb lists one record per CDR3 protein. The data hold 45,000 to 65,000 distinct CDR3 sequences, with more than 9% observed a single time. Sequencing input: whole blood. The source of these receptors is an adult who was a healthcare worker with PCR-confirmed SARS-CoV-2 infection or an uninfected control (not recorded which). Both conserved end residues are part of each CDR3. The order of the fields is V gene, J gene, clone size, D gene, CDR3 DNA, CDR3 protein. The D gene is left open where the match is weak. The listing skips clone size in some rows; elsewhere it reads once, few, many or a size class.

V: TRBV7-8
J: TRBJ2-4
size: many
D: NA
DNA: TGTGCCAGCAGCTTAAGACAGACCGGCATTCAGTACTTC
CDR3: CASSLRQTGIQYF

V: TRBV7-2
J: TRBJ1-5
size: many
D: NA
DNA: TGTGCCAGCAGCTTGCGGGCGAATCAGCCCCAGCATTTT
CDR3: CASSLRANQPQHF

V: TRBV12-3/TRBV12-4
J: TRBJ2-5
size: NA
D: TRBD2
DNA: TGTGCCAGCAGCGCGGCTAGCGGGCCCTACCAAGAGACCCAGTACTTC
CDR3: CASSAASGPYQETQYF

V: TRBV19
J: TRBJ2-1
size: many
D: NA
DNA: TGTGCCAGTAGTAACTTGGGTAGGATATCCTACAATGAGCAGTTCTTC
CDR3: CASSNLGRISYNEQFF

V: TRBV27
J: TRBJ2-4
size: many
D: NA
DNA: TGTGCCAGCAGTCTGGGTGGGGCCAAAAACATTCAGTACTTC
CDR3: CASSLGGAKNIQYF

V: TRBV5-1
J: TRBJ2-4
size: few
D: TRBD1
DNA: TGCGCCAGCAGCTTCGGACAGGGGGCGACCAAAAACATTCAGTACTTC
CDR3: CASSFGQGATKNIQYF

V: TRBV5-1
J: TRBJ2-7
size: many
D: TRBD1
DNA: TGCGCCAGCAGCATAGGACAGGGCCTAGACGAGCAGTACTTC
CDR3: CASSIGQGLDEQYF

V: TRBV4-3
J: TRBJ2-7
size: once
D: NA
DNA: TGCGCCAGCAGCCAAGGATTTAATTGGGGCTACGAGCAGTACTTC
CDR3: CASSQGFNWGYEQYF

V: TRBV20-1
J: TRBJ1-1
size: many
D: NA
DNA: TGCAGTGCTAGAGCGATTGGGGGGTCTGAAGCTTTCTTT
CDR3: CSARAIGGSEAFF

V: TRBV5-1
J: TRBJ1-1
size: many
D: NA
DNA: TGCGCCAGCAGCTTTCAGGCAGCTAACACTGAAGCTTTCTTT
CDR3: CASSFQAANTEAFF

V: TRBV20-1
J: TRBJ2-4
size: NA
D: TRBD2
DNA: TGCAGTGTTTCGCCCGGGGGGGTTCTAGGTAACATTCAGTACTTC
CDR3: CSVSPGGVLGNIQYF

V: TRBV7-3
J: TRBJ2-3
size: many
D: NA
DNA: TGTGCCAGCGGGGACGGAGGGTGGGCAGATACGCAGTATTTT
CDR3: CASGDGGWADTQYF

V: TRBV24-1
J: TRBJ2-2
size: NA
D: NA
DNA: TGTGCCACCAGCGGGGACCGGGACACCGGGGAGCTGTTTTTT
CDR3: CATSGDRDTGELFF

V: TRBV7-9
J: TRBJ1-1
size: many
D: NA
DNA: TGTGCCAGCAGCTTAGAACCCTCAGGGACCGGTGAAGCTTTCTTT
CDR3: CASSLEPSGTGEAFF

V: TRBV6-2/TRBV6-3
J: TRBJ2-2
size: many
D: TRBD1
DNA: TGTGCCAGCAGTACCCGGGACAGGGGGAACACCGGGGAGCTGTTTTTT
CDR3: CASSTRDRGNTGELFF

V: TRBV19
J: TRBJ1-2
size: few
D: NA
DNA: TGTGCCAGTAGTCTCGGGATAGCCGGCTACACCTTC
CDR3: CASSLGIAGYTF

V: TRBV7-8
J: TRBJ2-7
size: few
D: TRBD2
DNA: TGTGCCAGCAGCTCACTAGCGGGAGCCTACGAGCAGTACTTC
CDR3: CASSSLAGAYEQYF

V: TRBV2
J: TRBJ2-3
size: many
D: TRBD1
DNA: TGTGCCAGCACGACAGGGCGCACAGATACGCAGTATTTT
CDR3: CASTTGRTDTQYF

V: TRBV2
J: TRBJ1-1
size: many
D: NA
DNA: TGTGCCAGCAGGCTGGATTTCACTGAAGCTTTCTTT
CDR3: CASRLDFTEAFF

V: TRBV10-3
J: TRBJ2-7
size: NA
D: NA
DNA: TGTGCCATCAGTGAAAGGACCGACTCCTACGAGCAGTACTTC
CDR3: CAISERTDSYEQYF

V: TRBV3-1
J: TRBJ1-5
size: many
D: NA
DNA: TGTGCCAGCAGCCAAGGGCAGGGTCCGATTCCCCAGCATTTT
CDR3: CASSQGQGPIPQHF

V: TRBV5-1
J: TRBJ2-4
size: many
D: NA
DNA: TGCGCCAGCAGCTTGGAAGTAGAAAACATTCAGTACTTC
CDR3: CASSLEVENIQYF

V: TRBV14
J: TRBJ2-3
size: many
D: TRBD2
DNA: TGTGCCAGCAGCCAGCCCGGGACTAGTAGCGCGGCAGATACGCAGTATTTT
CDR3: CASSQPGTSSAADTQYF

V: TRBV20-1
J: TRBJ1-2
size: NA
D: NA
DNA: TGCAGTGCTAGAGTACCCCGTGGGACATACTATGGCTACACCTTC
CDR3: CSARVPRGTYYGYTF

V: TRBV27
J: TRBJ2-1
size: NA
D: TRBD1
DNA: TGTGCCAGCAGTCCTCCGGGACAGGGTTCCAATGAGCAGTTCTTC
CDR3: CASSPPGQGSNEQFF

V: TRBV7-2
J: TRBJ2-7
size: many
D: NA
DNA: TGTGCCAGCAGCTCGCCCCGCAGGATCTTCTTC
CDR3: CASSSPRRIFF

V: TRBV6-1
J: TRBJ2-3
size: many
D: NA
DNA: TGTGCCAGCAGTGAATATCCCCACATAGATACGCAGTATTTT
CDR3: CASSEYPHIDTQYF

V: TRBV20-1
J: TRBJ2-7
size: few
D: TRBD1
DNA: TGCAGTGCTAGAGGGGACAGGGGCCCAGAGCAGTACTTC
CDR3: CSARGDRGPEQYF

V: TRBV20-1
J: TRBJ2-7
size: many
D: NA
DNA: TGCAGTGCTATAGACTCGGGGGTCTACGAGCAGTACTTC
CDR3: CSAIDSGVYEQYF

V: TRBV20-1
J: TRBJ2-7
size: few
D: TRBD1
DNA: TGCAGTGCTAGAGATCTGACAGGGTCCCCCTACGAGCAGTACTTC
CDR3: CSARDLTGSPYEQYF

V: TRBV11-2
J: TRBJ1-1
size: many
D: NA
DNA: TGTGCCAGCAGCCTTGGATCTTTGGAAGCTTTCTTT
CDR3: CASSLGSLEAFF

V: TRBV3-1
J: TRBJ2-7
size: many
D: NA
DNA: TGTGCCAGCAGCCAACGACAGCTACCCTACGAGCAGTACTTC
CDR3: CASSQRQLPYEQYF

V: TRBV30
J: TRBJ1-6
size: many
D: NA
DNA: TGTGCCTGGAGAGCAGGTTATAATTCACCCCTCCACTTT
CDR3: CAWRAGYNSPLHF

V: TRBV27
J: TRBJ1-1
size: NA
D: NA
DNA: TGTGCCAGCAGTTTAGGAGGGTTTGCTGAAGCTTTCTTT
CDR3: CASSLGGFAEAFF

V: TRBV29-1
J: TRBJ2-3
size: few
D: NA
DNA: TGCAGCGGGACAGCAGGGAGCACAGATACGCAGTATTTT
CDR3: CSGTAGSTDTQYF

V: TRBV18
J: TRBJ1-5
size: few
D: NA
DNA: TGTGCCAGCTCACCAGCCGGGTTTCAGCCCCAGCATTTT
CDR3: CASSPAGFQPQHF

V: TRBV7-2
J: TRBJ2-7
size: many
D: TRBD2
DNA: TGTGCCAGCAGCCCCGGGAGGGGCCTGGAGCAGTACTTC
CDR3: CASSPGRGLEQYF

V: TRBV4-1
J: TRBJ1-1
size: many
D: NA
DNA: TGCGCCAGCAGCCAAGTCAGGTCGGATGAAGCTTTCTTT
CDR3: CASSQVRSDEAFF

V: TRBV29-1
J: TRBJ1-2
size: many
D: NA
DNA: TGCAGCGTTGAAGTTGACTGGGCATCTAACTATGGCTACACCTTC
CDR3: CSVEVDWASNYGYTF

V: TRBV7-2
J: TRBJ1-5
size: many
D: NA
DNA: TGTGCCAGCAGCCCAAGTGGGGGGCAGCCCCAGCATTTT
CDR3: CASSPSGGQPQHF

V: TRBV3-1
J: TRBJ1-1
size: many
D: NA
DNA: TGTGCCAGCAGCCACCGACAGGCTAGGGGAGCTTTCTTT
CDR3: CASSHRQARGAFF

V: TRBV7-2
J: TRBJ1-6
size: many
D: NA
DNA: TGTGCCAGCAGCGCTACAGGGAATGGGCTTTCACCCCTCCACTTT
CDR3: CASSATGNGLSPLHF

V: TRBV11-2
J: TRBJ2-1
size: many
D: NA
DNA: TGTGCCAGCAGCTTAGCGATCCGGGTAGGGGGGAATGAGCAGTTCTTC
CDR3: CASSLAIRVGGNEQFF

V: TRBV4-2
J: TRBJ1-2
size: few
D: NA
DNA: TGTGCCAGCAGCCAAGAGGGCTTTGGCTACACCTTC
CDR3: CASSQEGFGYTF